The 18 T cell receptor beta chains below come from one sample, sequenced in a study of regulatory T cells in long-lasting Graves disease. Construction of the TCR beta libraries employed iRepertoire HTBI primers in conjunction with Arm-PCR of CDR3 regions. A single record per CDR3 protein comes from TCRdb applying MiXCR to the multiplex PCR reads. The table records about 610,000 distinct CDR3 sequences, approximately 16% of them present only once. Noted time point: newly diagnosed GD, antithyroid drugs for less than 3 months. RNA from PBMCs was the source of the TCR library. These data also formed part of another study, on T cells in Graves' hyperthyroidism and ophthalmopathy.

The specimen was peripheral blood mononuclear cells (PBMCs), collected at new diagnosis, from a patient treated with antithyroid drugs. These receptors all come from a man aged 18 to 29 with Graves disease.

V and J are TRBV7-9 and TRBJ2-5; the match to TRBD2 covers 7 bases. The DNA end lines up better with TRBJ2-1; the J call may be wrong. From germline, CDR1 is SEHNR and CDR2 FQNEAQ (reference sequence). CDR3 size: 16 residues. The CDR3 sequence: CASSLALGGPLNEQFF. DNA of the CDR3: TGTGCCAGCAGCTTAGCCCTGGGAGGGCCCCTCAATGAGCAGTTCTTC.

This clonotype was counted many times. The gene calls are TRBV3-1 and TRBJ1-4; 10 bases agree with TRBD1. V lost 0 bases to trimming and J lost 5 bases; unmatched junction nucleotides: 9. This CDR3 region has 18 residues. CDR1 is LGHDT, CDR2 YNNKEL, per germline (reference sequence). The DNA of the CDR3 is TGTGCCAGCAGCCAAGATCCCGGGACAGGGGTCGAGAATGAAAAACTGTTTTTT. Amino acids: CASSQDPGTGVENEKLFF.

At least ten counts were recorded for this clonotype. The chain is built from TRBV29-1 and TRBJ2-1; 9 bases line up with TRBD2. The CDR3 contains 11 residues. From germline, CDR1 is SQVTM and CDR2 ANQGSEA. The ends lost 4 bases at V and 10 bases at J; junction bases unmatched: 2. Here the CDR3 reads CSVVSGREQFF. CDR3 in DNA: TGCAGCGTTGTAAGCGGGAGGGAGCAGTTCTTC.

The rearrangement joins TRBV19 to TRBJ2-1, with 9 bases that match TRBD2. Germline loops: CDR1 LNHDA, CDR2 SQIVND (reference sequence). CDR3 length: 16 residues. V was pared by 4 bases and J by 7 bases, with 11 bases of the junction left unmatched. The CDR3 DNA sequence: TGTGCCAGTAGTACCCGGGCGGGAGGGGGGTGGAATGAGCAGTTCTTC. Translating gives CASSTRAGGGWNEQFF. The variable domain in full, with the rest retrieved from reference TRBV19 and TRBJ2-1, is DGGITQSPKYLFRKEGQNVTLSCEQNLNHDAMYWYRQDPGQGLRLIYYSQIVNDFQKGDIAEGYSVSREKKESFPLTVTSAQKNPTAFYLCASSTRAGGGWNEQFFGPGTRLTVL.

The V gene is TRBV5-5, the J gene TRBJ2-3; D ambiguous. The CDR3 extends over 14 amino acids. Per the germline V gene, CDR1 is SGHKS and CDR2 is YYEKEE (reference sequence). Trimming pared 1 base from V and 0 bases from J, leaving 6 bases between. In DNA form, the CDR3 reads TGTGCCAGCAGCTTGTCGCAGAGCACAGATACGCAGTATTTT. Translation gives CASSLSQSTDTQYF.

This clonotype was detected a few times. The chain is built from TRBV7-2 and TRBJ2-5; tentatively, D is TRBD1 (6 bases). Deletions cut 5 bases from V and 3 bases from J, with 10 bases between. CDR1 is SGHTA and CDR2 is FQGNSA in the germline V gene. This CDR3 region has 13 residues. The CDR3 DNA sequence: TGTGCCAGCAGCCAAAGACAGGAAGAGACCCAGTACTTC. This translates into CASSQRQEETQYF.

The sample holds a few counts of this clonotype. This chain links TRBV7-6 with TRBJ2-7, with 8 bases matching TRBD1. With V trimmed by 4 bases and J by 6 bases, 2 bases remained unmatched. Germline CDR1 is SGHVS and CDR2 is FNYEAQ. The CDR3 is made up of 12 amino acids. The CDR3 DNA follows: TGTGCCAGCAGCTCCGGACAGGGCGAGCAGTACTTC. Translation: CASSSGQGEQYF.

About this clonotype itself: A much larger clone lies a single base off, so this may be a read error. The chain couples TRBV2 to TRBJ2-2, with a possible D match to TRBD1 (6 bases). The V end was cut by 3 bases, the J end by 0 bases, with 11 bases between. The CDR3 has 16 residues. In germline, CDR1 is SNHLY, CDR2 FYNNEI. CDR3: CASSDYRASNTGELFF. DNA of the CDR3: TGTGCCAGCAGTGACTACAGGGCTTCGAACACCGGGGAGCTGTTTTTT.

This clonotype was detected ten times or more. The CDR3 nucleotides read TGTGCCAGCACCCTCGGACAGCTTCTGAGGAGGAACACTGAAGCTTTCTTT. Protein: CASTLGQLLRRNTEAFF. V usage is TRBV28 and J usage is TRBJ1-1; perhaps TRBD1 as D (6 bases). In germline, CDR1 is MDHEN, CDR2 SYDVKM. Trimming left V 7 bases short and J 1 base short, with 22 bases between. The CDR3 is 17 residues long.

The V gene is TRBV19, the J gene TRBJ1-5; D is unclear. The CDR3 is made up of 12 amino acids. Deletions cut 5 bases from V and 7 bases from J, with 9 bases between. Per the germline V gene, CDR1 is LNHDA and CDR2 is SQIVND (reference sequence). The CDR3, as DNA: TGTGCCAGTAGTGTCGGGATGCAGCCCCAGCATTTT. Translated, it gives CASSVGMQPQHF. The variable domain in full, with the rest retrieved from reference TRBV19 and TRBJ1-5, is DGGITQSPKYLFRKEGQNVTLSCEQNLNHDAMYWYRQDPGQGLRLIYYSQIVNDFQKGDIAEGYSVSREKKESFPLTVTSAQKNPTAFYLCASSVGMQPQHFGDGTRLSIL.

As to this clonotype: Its ends do not fully match the called genes, so a read error is possible. The chain combines TRBV11-3 with TRBJ2-7, with 9 bases that match TRBD2. The CDR3 is 15 amino acids. Germline V gene sequence: CDR1 SGHNT, CDR2 YENEEA. The CDR3 DNA reads TGTGCCAGCAGCTTAGGACTAGCGGCAACCTACGGGCAGTACTTC. Amino acid sequence: CASSLGLAATYGQYF.

In its sample, this clonotype was seen many times. The V and J genes are TRBV12-3 or TRBV12-4 and TRBJ2-1, with TRBD2 identical over 9 bases. The CDR3 is 16 amino acids. V dropped 6 bases and J dropped 0; count of bases not matched to a gene: 6. The CDR3 is CASSFYSGSSYNEQFF. CDR3 coding DNA: TGTGCCAGCAGCTTCTATAGCGGGAGCTCCTACAATGAGCAGTTCTTC.

Regarding this clonotype: Lacking the conserved final phenylalanine or tryptophan, this CDR3 likely reflects a read error. This chain links TRBV6-1 with TRBJ2-1; maybe TRBD1 (5 bases). Germline V gene data show CDR1 as MNHNS and CDR2 as SASEGT. This CDR3 contains 16 residues. The CDR3 region is CAHTLGAVPSYNKQFS. Written as DNA, the CDR3 is TGTGCCCATACCCTAGGGGCGGTCCCCTCCTACAATAAGCAGTTCTCC.

This clonotype has ten or more counts. The V call is TRBV5-1, the J call TRBJ1-1; TRBD1 aligns across 8 bases. The V gene's germline CDR1 is SGHRS and CDR2 YFSETQ. The CDR3 sequence is 17 residues long. V lost 0 bases, J lost 0 bases, and 7 bases stayed unmatched. The CDR3: CASSLVGRGRMNTEAFF. CDR3 coding DNA: TGCGCCAGCAGCTTGGTAGGCAGGGGGCGAATGAACACTGAAGCTTTCTTT.

The chain uses TRBV20-1 and TRBJ1-2, with unresolved D. CDR1 and CDR2 from the germline V gene are DFQATT and SNEGSKA (reference sequence). This CDR3 has 13 residues. V was trimmed by 3 bases and J by 8 bases, leaving 16 bases between them. In nucleotides, the CDR3 is TGCAGTGCTAGTCTCGATCGCCACGGCGGCTACACCTTC. It translates to CSASLDRHGGYTF.

This clonotype was detected a few times. The chain employs TRBV7-9 and TRBJ2-1, with TRBD1 matching 8 bases. In germline, CDR1 is SEHNR, CDR2 FQNEAQ (reference sequence). The ends lost 5 bases at V and 2 bases at J; junction bases unmatched: 11. This CDR3 region has 17 residues. The CDR3 spells CASSGGSRGPAYNEQFF. In nucleotides, the CDR3 is TGTGCCAGCAGCGGGGGTTCCAGGGGGCCAGCCTACAATGAGCAGTTCTTC.

J is TRBJ2-7 and V is TRBV6-1; the D is unclear. This CDR3 region has 10 residues. Germline CDR1 MNHNS, CDR2 SASEGT. The germline V and J ends were trimmed by 6 bases and 4 bases, with 4 bases remaining between them. The CDR3 here is CASRNYEQYF. CDR3 sequence (DNA): TGTGCCAGCAGAAATTACGAGCAGTACTTC.

This clonotype has a count of ten or more. The V and J genes are TRBV7-8 and TRBJ1-2; D is unclear. Germline CDR1 is SGHVS and CDR2 is FQNEAQ. Trimming left V 5 bases short and J 8 bases short, with 24 bases between. The CDR3 runs to 16 residues. The CDR3 here is CASSRENDTRVIGYTF. The CDR3 region has the DNA TGTGCCAGCAGCCGAGAAAACGACACTCGGGTCATAGGCTACACCTTC.